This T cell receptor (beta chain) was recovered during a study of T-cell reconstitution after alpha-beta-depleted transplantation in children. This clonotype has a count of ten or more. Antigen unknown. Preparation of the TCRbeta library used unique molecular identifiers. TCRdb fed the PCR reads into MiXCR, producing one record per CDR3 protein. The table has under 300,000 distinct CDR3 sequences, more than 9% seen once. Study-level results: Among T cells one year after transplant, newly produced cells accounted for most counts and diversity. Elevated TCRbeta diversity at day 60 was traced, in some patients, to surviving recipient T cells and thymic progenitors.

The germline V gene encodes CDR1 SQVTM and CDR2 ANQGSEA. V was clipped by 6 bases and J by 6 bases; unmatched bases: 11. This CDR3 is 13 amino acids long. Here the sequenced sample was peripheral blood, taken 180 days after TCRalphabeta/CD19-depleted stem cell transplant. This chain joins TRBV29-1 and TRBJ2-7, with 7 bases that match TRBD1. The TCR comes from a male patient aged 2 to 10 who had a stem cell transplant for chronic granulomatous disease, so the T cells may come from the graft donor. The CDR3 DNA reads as TGCAGCGTCGAGAGGGGGCGCCTAGGCGAGCAGTACTTC. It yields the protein CSVERGRLGEQYF.